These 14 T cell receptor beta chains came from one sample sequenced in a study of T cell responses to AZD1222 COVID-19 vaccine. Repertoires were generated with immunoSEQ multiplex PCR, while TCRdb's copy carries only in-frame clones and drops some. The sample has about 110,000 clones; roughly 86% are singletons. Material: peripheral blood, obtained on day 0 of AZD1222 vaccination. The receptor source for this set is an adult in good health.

The CDR3 reads CASSLLMGRTTNEKLFF. In DNA form, the CDR3 reads TGTGCCAGCAGCTTATTGATGGGACGGACAACTAATGAAAAACTGTTTTTT. The genes are TRBV7-9 and TRBJ1-4, with a weak D call TRBD1 (5 bases). There are 17 residues in the CDR3. CDR1 is SEHNR, CDR2 FQNEAQ, per germline (reference sequence). Trimming shortened V by 2 bases and J by 0 bases, and 13 bases separated the two germline ends.

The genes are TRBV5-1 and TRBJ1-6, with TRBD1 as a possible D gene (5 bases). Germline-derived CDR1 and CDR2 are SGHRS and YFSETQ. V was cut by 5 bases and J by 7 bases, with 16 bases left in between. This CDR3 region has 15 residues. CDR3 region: CASRSYIGGNSPLHF. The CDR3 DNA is TGCGCCAGCAGATCCTACATCGGGGGAAATTCACCCCTCCACTTT.

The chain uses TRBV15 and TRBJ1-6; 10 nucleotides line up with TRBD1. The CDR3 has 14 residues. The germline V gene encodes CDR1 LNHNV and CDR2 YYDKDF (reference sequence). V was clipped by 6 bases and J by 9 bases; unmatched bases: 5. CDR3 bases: TGTGCCACCAGTATAGACAGGGGGCTTTCACCCCTCCACTTT. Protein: CATSIDRGLSPLHF. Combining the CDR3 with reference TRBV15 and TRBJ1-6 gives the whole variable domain DAMVIQNPRYQVTQFGKPVTLSCSQTLNHNVMYWYQQKSSQAPKLLFHYYDKDFNNEADTPDNFQSRRPNTSFCFLDIRSPGLGDTAMYLCATSIDRGLSPLHFGNGTRLTVT.

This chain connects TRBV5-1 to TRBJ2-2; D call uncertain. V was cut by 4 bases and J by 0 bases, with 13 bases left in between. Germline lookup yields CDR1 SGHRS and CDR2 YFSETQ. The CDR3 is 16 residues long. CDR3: CASSAAQSTNTGELFF. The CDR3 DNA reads TGCGCCAGCAGCGCGGCACAGAGTACGAACACCGGGGAGCTGTTTTTT.

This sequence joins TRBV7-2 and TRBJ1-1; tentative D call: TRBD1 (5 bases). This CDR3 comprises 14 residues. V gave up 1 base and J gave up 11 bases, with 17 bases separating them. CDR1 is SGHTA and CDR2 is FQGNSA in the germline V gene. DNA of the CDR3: TGTGCCAGCAGCTTAGATAGGACATCGGCGCGGGCTTTCTTT. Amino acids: CASSLDRTSARAFF.

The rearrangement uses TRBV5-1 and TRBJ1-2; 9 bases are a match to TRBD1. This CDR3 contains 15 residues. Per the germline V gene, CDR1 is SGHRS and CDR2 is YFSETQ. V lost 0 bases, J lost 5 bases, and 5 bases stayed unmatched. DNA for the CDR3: TGCGCCAGCAGCTTGGGCGGGACAGGGTTTTATGGCTACACCTTC. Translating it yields CASSLGGTGFYGYTF.

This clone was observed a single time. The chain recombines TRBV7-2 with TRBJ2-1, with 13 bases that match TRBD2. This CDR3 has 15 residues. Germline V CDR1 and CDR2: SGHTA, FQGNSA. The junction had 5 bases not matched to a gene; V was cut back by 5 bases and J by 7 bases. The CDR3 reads CASSRTSGGGNEQFF. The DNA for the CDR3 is TGTGCCAGCAGCCGGACTAGCGGGGGCGGGAATGAGCAGTTCTTC.

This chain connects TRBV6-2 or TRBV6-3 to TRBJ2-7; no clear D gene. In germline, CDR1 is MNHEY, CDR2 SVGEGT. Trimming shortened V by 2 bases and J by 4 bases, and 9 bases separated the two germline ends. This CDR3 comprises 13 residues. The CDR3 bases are TGTGCCAGCAGTTACGCAGGTATATACGAGCAGTACTTC. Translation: CASSYAGIYEQYF.

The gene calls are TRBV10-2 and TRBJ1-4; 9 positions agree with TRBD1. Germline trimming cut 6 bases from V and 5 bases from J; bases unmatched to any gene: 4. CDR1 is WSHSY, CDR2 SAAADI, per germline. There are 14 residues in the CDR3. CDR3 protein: CASSTDRGNEKLFF. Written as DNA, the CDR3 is TGCGCCAGCAGCACGGACAGGGGCAATGAAAAACTGTTTTTT.

CDR3 residues: CASSLEGAVVTGELFF. The CDR3 nucleotides are TGTGCCAGCAGCTTGGAGGGGGCGGTGGTCACCGGGGAGCTGTTTTTT. The chain carries TRBV5-4 and TRBJ2-2; 7 bases align to TRBD1. Trimming took 0 bases from V and 4 from J; bases not matched to a gene: 6. Germline V gene sequence: CDR1 SGHNT, CDR2 YYREEE (reference sequence). The CDR3 has 16 amino acids.

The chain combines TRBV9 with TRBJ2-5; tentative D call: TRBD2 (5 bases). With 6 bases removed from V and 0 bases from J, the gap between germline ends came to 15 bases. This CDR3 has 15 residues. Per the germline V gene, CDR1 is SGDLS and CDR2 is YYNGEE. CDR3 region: CASTPLGNHQETQYF. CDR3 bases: TGTGCCAGCACCCCACTAGGAAACCACCAAGAGACCCAGTACTTC.

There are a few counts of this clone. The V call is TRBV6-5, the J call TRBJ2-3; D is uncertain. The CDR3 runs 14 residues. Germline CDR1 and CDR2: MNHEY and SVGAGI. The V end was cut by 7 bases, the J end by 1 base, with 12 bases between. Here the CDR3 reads CASMASFGTDTQYF. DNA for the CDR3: TGTGCCAGCATGGCAAGCTTTGGCACAGATACGCAGTATTTT.

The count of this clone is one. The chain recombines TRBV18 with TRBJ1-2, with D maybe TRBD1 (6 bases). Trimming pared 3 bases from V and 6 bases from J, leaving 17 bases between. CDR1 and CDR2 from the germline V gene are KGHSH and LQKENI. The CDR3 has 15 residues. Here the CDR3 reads CASSPVMGASDGYTF. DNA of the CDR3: TGTGCCAGCTCACCCGTGATGGGGGCTTCGGATGGCTACACCTTC.

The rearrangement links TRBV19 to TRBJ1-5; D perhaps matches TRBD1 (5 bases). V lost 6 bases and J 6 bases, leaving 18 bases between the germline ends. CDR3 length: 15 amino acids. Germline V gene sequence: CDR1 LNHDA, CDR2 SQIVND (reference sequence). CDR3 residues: CASRMGGQGRQPQHF. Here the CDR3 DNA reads TGTGCCAGTAGGATGGGTGGTCAGGGCCGTCAGCCCCAGCATTTT.